A selection of T cell receptor beta chains follows, all from one sample in a study of OX40 agonist ivuxolimab in advanced cancers. Profiling relied on immunoSEQ multiplex PCR, and the TCRdb table lists in-frame clones only, not all of them. The sample has about 27,000 clones; 85% to 90% are singletons. The sample here was CD4+ or CD8+ T cells sorted from blood, taken in a trial of the OX40 agonist ivuxolimab. The receptor source for this set is an adult with an advanced solid tumor such as melanoma, head and neck, liver or kidney cancer. The CDR3 runs from the conserved cysteine through the conserved F or W. A D gene is named only where the DNA matches it firmly.

v_call	d_call	j_call	cdr3_aa
TRBV28	-	TRBJ2-3	CASSYLQLRTDTSTDTQYF
TRBV6-5	-	TRBJ2-7	CASTTRENSYEQYF
TRBV27	-	TRBJ2-7	CASSLIGGAYEQYF
TRBV4-1	TRBD2	TRBJ2-7	CASSPPFEELAGLYEQYF
TRBV28	-	TRBJ2-1	CASRAGQGGYNEQFF
TRBV5-4	-	TRBJ2-7	CASSQEATGQFYEQYF
TRBV19	TRBD2	TRBJ2-2	CASSPLAGAVTGELFF
TRBV5-1	TRBD1	TRBJ1-4	CASSLMGQNEKLFF
TRBV7-9	-	TRBJ1-1	CASSLVGMNTEAFF
TRBV25-1	-	TRBJ1-1	CASSELSSGGTEAFF
TRBV19	TRBD1	TRBJ2-5	CATGQGASQYF
TRBV7-2	-	TRBJ1-2	CASSPDSWNGYTF
TRBV5-1	-	TRBJ1-4	CASGSGGNEKLFF
TRBV4-1	-	TRBJ2-1	CASSQGLSYNEQFF
TRBV7-2	-	TRBJ1-5	CASSLGGRNQPQHF
TRBV7-6	-	TRBJ2-7	CASSFAKGHEQYF
TRBV11-2	-	TRBJ2-7	CASSPTYRAYEQYF
TRBV4-3	-	TRBJ2-7	CASSQESGDEQYF
TRBV4-3	TRBD1	TRBJ2-7	CASSPTGGLYEQYF
TRBV27	-	TRBJ1-1	CASSTLDQGNTEAFF
TRBV5-1	-	TRBJ1-1	CASSLNTEAFF
TRBV5-1	-	TRBJ1-5	CASSYDRGQPQHF
TRBV7-3	-	TRBJ2-2	CASRSGPNTGELFF
TRBV9	-	TRBJ2-1	CASSSRDQSSYNEQFF
TRBV27	-	TRBJ2-1	CASSFPGQFNEQFF
TRBV5-1	-	TRBJ2-2	CASSLAPTGFTGELFF
TRBV19	-	TRBJ1-5	CASSTPYNLSQHF
TRBV28	-	TRBJ2-7	CASNPLGLNSYEQYF